This TCR beta chain is drawn from a study of vaccination and CD4 T cells after COVID-19. The Oncomine TCR Beta short-read assay was what sequenced the DNA obtained from cultured CD4+ T cells. One entry per CDR3 protein, called by TCRdb with MiXCR from the PCR reads. Of about 17,000 distinct CDR3 sequences in the sample, less than 70% were seen once. Described treatment: approximately 9-day PBMC culture with coronavirus spike peptide pools or control peptides (ViraFEST assay). Note on this clonotype: Its antigen is still unknown.

Sequencing was performed on CD4+ T cells from blood, cultured in vitro. The TCR sequence derives from a human donor who had recovered from COVID-19.

CDR3 DNA: TGTGCCAGCAGCGTAAGTCAGCGCGGAGACCAGTACTTC. Its protein is CASSVSQRGDQYF. The V and J genes are TRBV9 and TRBJ2-5; D gene uncertain. Germline V gene data show CDR1 as SGDLS and CDR2 as YYNGEE. Between the trimmed V and J ends, which lost 1 base and 10 bases, there was a span of 14 bases. The CDR3 is made up of 13 amino acids. The full variable domain, completed using reference TRBV9 and TRBJ2-5, is DSGVTQTPKHLITATGQRVTLRCSPRSGDLSVYWYQQSLDQGLQFLIQYYNGEERAKGNILERFSAQQFPDLHSELNLSSLELGDSALYFCASSVSQRGDQYFGPGTRLLVL.